The present T cell receptor beta chain was sequenced within a study of cytomegalovirus exposure and HLA in healthy donors. From germline, CDR1 is SGHRS and CDR2 YFSETQ. This CDR3 spans 17 amino acids. Germline trimming cut 4 bases from V and 6 bases from J; bases unmatched to any gene: 15. With 60 Vbeta and 13 Jbeta primers, the PCR was carried out. Clones were read by immunoSEQ multiplex PCR, and TCRdb kept only the in-frame ones, dropping some. The sample yields some 150,000 clones, roughly 79% seen once. This receptor was taken from a woman between 35 and 50 years old in good health and CMV-seropositive. The sample consisted of PBMCs. V and J are TRBV5-1 and TRBJ1-1; 10 positions agree with TRBD1. The CDR3 region is CASSPGRLGTGESEAFF. As DNA, the CDR3 is TGCGCCAGCAGCCCCGGAAGACTCGGGACAGGGGAGTCTGAAGCTTTCTTT.